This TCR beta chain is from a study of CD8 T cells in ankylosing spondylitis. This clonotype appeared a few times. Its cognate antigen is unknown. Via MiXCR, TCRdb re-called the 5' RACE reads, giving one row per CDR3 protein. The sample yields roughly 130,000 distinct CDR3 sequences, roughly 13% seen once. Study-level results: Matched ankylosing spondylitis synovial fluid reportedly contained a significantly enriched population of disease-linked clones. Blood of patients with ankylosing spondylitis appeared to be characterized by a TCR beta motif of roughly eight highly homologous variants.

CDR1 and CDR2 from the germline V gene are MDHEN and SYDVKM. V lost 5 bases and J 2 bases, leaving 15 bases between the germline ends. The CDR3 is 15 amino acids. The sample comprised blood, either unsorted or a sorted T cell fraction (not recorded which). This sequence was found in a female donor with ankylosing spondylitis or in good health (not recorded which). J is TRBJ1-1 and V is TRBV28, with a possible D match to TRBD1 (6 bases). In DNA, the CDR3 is TGTGCCAGCAGTCCCCAGACAGGCCTCAACACTGAAGCTTTCTTT. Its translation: CASSPQTGLNTEAFF. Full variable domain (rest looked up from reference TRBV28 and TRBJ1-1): DVKVTQSSRYLVKRTGEKVFLECVQDMDHENMFWYRQDPGLGLRLIYFSYDVKMKEKGDIPEGYSVSREKKERFSLILESASTNQTSMYLCASSPQTGLNTEAFFGQGTRLTVV.